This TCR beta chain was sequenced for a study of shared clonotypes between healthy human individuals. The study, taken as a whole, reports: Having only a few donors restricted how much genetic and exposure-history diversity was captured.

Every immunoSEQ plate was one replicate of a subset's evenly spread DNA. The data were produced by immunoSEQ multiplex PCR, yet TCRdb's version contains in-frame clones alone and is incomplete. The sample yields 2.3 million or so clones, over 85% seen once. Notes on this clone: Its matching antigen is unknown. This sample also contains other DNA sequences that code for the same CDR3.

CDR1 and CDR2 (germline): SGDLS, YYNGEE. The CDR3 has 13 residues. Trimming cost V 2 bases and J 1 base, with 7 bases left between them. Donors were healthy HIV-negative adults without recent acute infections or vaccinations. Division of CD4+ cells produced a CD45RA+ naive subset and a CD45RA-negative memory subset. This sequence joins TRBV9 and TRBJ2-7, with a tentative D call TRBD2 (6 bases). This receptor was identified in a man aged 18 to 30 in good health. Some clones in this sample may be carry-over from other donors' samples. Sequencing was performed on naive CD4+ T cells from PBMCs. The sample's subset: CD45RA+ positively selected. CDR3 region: CASSVAGSYEQYF. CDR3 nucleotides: TGTGCCAGCAGCGTCGCGGGGTCCTACGAGCAGTACTTC.